This TCR beta chain is from a study of blood T cells in healthy people across ages. Primers used in a second PCR of about 6 to 11 cycles were a sample-barcoded 5' primer and a J-beta primer mix. Through a template-switch adaptor with 12 random nucleotides, each cDNA molecule received a tag. TCRdb fed the 5' RACE reads into MiXCR, producing one record per CDR3 protein. The sample contains about 1,500,000 distinct CDR3 sequences, approximately 40% of which appear only once. A few counts support this clonotype. Its antigen is unidentified. CDR3 length: 15 amino acids. The V and J ends lost 6 bases and 1 base, in that order; junction bases with no gene match: 2. The study, taken as a whole, reports: Whereas aged donors had fewer naive CD4+ cells, long-lived donors had more of them and higher diversity.

The clonotype was recovered from a woman aged 18 to 35 in good health. Material: blood. The chain is built from TRBV12-3 or TRBV12-4 and TRBJ1-5; 11 bases are shared with TRBD1. DNA of the CDR3: TGTGCCAGCAGCTGGGACAGGGGGAGCAATCAGCCCCAGCATTTT. Protein: CASSWDRGSNQPQHF.